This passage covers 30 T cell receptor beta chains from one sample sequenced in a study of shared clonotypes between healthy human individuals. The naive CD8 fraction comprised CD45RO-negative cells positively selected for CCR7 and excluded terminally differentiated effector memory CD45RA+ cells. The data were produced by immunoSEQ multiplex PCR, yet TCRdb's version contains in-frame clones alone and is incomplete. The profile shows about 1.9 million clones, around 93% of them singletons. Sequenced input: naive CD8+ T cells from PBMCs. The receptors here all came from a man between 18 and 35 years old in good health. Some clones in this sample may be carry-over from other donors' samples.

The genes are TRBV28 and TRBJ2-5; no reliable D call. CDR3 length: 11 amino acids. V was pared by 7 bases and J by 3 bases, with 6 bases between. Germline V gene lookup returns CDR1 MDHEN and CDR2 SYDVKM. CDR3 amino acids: CASMLEETQYF. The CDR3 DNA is TGTGCCAGCATGCTGGAAGAGACCCAGTACTTC.

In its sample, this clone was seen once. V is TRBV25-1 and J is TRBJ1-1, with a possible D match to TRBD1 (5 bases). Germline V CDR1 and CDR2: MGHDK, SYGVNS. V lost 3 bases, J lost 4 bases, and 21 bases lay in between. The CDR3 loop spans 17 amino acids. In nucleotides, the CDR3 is TGTGCCAGCAGTGAGGGGCCCTGGGGGTTGTTGGGCACTGAAGCTTTCTTT. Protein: CASSEGPWGLLGTEAFF.

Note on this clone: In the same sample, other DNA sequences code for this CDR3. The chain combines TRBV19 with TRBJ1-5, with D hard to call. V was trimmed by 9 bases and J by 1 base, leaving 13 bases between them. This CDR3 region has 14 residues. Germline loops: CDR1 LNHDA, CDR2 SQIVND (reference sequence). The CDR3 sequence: CASSSPASNQPQHF. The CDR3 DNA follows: TGTGCCAGCAGCTCACCTGCCAGCAATCAGCCCCAGCATTTT.

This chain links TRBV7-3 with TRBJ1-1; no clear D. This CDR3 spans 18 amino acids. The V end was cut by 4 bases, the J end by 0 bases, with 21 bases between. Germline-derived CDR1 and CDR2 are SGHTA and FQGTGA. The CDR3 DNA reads TGTGCCAGCAGCTCCAAAGCGAACCCGAGGCCAGTGAACACTGAAGCTTTCTTT. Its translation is CASSSKANPRPVNTEAFF.

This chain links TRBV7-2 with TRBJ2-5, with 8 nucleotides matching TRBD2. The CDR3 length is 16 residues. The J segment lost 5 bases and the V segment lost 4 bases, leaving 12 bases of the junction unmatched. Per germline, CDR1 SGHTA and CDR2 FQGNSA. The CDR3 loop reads CASSSGRGLALETQYF. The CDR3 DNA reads TGTGCCAGCAGCTCGGGCCGAGGACTAGCTTTGGAGACCCAGTACTTC.

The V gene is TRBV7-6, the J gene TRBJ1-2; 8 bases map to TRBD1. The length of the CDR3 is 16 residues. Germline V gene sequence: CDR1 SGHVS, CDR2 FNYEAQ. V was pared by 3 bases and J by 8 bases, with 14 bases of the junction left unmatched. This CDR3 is CASSFATGGEPEGYTF. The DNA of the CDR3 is TGTGCCAGCAGCTTTGCAACAGGGGGTGAGCCAGAGGGCTACACCTTC.

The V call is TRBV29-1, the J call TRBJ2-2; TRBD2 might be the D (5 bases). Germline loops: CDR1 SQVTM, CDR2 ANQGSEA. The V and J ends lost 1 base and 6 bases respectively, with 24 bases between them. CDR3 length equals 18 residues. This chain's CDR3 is CSVEVQRPGLPGAGELFF. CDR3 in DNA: TGCAGCGTTGAAGTCCAGCGGCCAGGTCTCCCTGGAGCCGGGGAGCTGTTTTTT.

CDR3 amino acids: CASSDHSEAFF. CDR3 DNA: TGTGCCAGCAGTGACCACAGTGAAGCTTTCTTT. The chain uses TRBV6-1 and TRBJ1-1; D gene unclear. Germline-derived CDR1 and CDR2 are MNHNS and SASEGT. V shed 3 bases and J shed 7 bases, with 6 bases lying between them. This CDR3 is built from 11 residues.

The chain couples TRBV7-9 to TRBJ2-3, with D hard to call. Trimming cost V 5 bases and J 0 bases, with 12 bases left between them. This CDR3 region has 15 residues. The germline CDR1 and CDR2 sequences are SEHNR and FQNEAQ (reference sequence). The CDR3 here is CASSRVIVSTDTQYF. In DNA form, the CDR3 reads TGTGCCAGCAGCCGGGTGATAGTTAGCACAGATACGCAGTATTTT.

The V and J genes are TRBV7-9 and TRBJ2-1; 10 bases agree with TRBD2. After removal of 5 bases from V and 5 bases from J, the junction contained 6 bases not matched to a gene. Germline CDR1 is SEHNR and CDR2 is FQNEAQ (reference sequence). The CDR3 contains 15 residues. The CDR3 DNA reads TGTGCCAGCAGCCCCCGGACTAGCGGACACAATGAGCAGTTCTTC. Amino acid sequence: CASSPRTSGHNEQFF.

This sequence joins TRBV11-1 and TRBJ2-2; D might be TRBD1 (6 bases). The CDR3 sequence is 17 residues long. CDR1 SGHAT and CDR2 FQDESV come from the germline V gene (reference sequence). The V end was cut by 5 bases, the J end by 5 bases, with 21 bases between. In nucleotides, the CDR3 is TGTGCCAGCAGCAACCTACAGGGAGACCCTTCAACCGGGGAGCTGTTTTTT. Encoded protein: CASSNLQGDPSTGELFF.

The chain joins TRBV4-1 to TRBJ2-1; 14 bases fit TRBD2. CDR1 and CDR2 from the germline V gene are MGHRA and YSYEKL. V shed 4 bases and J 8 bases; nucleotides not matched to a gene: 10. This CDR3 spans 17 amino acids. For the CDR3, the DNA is TGCGCCAGCAGCCGCTCGGGACTAGCGGGAGCTAACGATGAGCAGTTCTTC. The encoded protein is CASSRSGLAGANDEQFF.

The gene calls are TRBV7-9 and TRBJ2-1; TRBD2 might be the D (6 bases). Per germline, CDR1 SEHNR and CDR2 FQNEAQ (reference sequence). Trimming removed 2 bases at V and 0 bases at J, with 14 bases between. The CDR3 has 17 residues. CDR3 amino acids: CASSLTLAASSYNEQFF. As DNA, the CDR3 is TGTGCCAGCAGCTTAACTTTAGCGGCAAGCTCCTACAATGAGCAGTTCTTC. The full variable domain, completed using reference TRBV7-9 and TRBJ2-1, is DTGVSQNPRHKITKRGQNVTFRCDPISEHNRLYWYRQTLGQGPEFLTYFQNEAQLEKSRLLSDRFSAERPKGSFSTLEIQRTEQGDSAMYLCASSLTLAASSYNEQFFGPGTRLTVL.

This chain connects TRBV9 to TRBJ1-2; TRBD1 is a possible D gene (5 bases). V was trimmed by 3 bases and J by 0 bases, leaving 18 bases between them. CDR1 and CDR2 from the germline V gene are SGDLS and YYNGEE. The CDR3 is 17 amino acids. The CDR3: CASSEISGTGSNYGYTF. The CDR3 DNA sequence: TGTGCCAGCAGCGAGATCTCGGGAACAGGATCTAACTATGGCTACACCTTC.

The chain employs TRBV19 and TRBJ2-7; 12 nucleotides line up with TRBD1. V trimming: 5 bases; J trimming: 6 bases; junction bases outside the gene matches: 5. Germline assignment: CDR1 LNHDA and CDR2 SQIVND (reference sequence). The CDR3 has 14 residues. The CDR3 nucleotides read TGTGCCAGTAGTGAGGGACAGGGGGCTAGCGAGCAGTACTTC. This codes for CASSEGQGASEQYF.

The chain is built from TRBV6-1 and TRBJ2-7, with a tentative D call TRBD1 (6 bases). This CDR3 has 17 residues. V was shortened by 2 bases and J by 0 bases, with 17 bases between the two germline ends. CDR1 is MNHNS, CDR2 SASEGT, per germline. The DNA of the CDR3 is TGTGCCAGCAGTGAAATGTTAGAAGGGGGAAGCTCCTACGAGCAGTACTTC. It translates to CASSEMLEGGSSYEQYF.

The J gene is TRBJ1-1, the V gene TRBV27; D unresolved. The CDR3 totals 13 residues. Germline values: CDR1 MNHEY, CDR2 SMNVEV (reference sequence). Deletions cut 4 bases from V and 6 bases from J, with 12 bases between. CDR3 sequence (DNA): TGTGCCAGCAGTTCGACGACGGGATCTGAAGCTTTCTTT. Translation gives CASSSTTGSEAFF.

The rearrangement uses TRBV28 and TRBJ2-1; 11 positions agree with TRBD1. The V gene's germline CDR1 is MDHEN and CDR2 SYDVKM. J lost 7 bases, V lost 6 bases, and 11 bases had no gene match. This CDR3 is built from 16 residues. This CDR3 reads CASSRRTGGSGNEQFF. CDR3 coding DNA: TGTGCCAGCAGCAGGCGGACAGGGGGCTCGGGGAATGAGCAGTTCTTC.

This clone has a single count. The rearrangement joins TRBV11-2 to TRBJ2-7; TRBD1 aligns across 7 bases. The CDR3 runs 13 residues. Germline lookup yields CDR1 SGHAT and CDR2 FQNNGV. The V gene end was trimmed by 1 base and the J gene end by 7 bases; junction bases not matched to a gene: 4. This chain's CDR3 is CASSLVLQGEQYF. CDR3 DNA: TGTGCCAGCAGCTTAGTTTTACAGGGGGAGCAGTACTTC.

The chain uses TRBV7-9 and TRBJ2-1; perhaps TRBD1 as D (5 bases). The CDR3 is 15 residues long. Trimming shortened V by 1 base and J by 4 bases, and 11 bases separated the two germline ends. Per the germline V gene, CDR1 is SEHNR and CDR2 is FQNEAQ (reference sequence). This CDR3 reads CASSLGGHPYNEQFF. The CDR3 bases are TGTGCCAGCAGCTTAGGTGGACACCCTTACAATGAGCAGTTCTTC.

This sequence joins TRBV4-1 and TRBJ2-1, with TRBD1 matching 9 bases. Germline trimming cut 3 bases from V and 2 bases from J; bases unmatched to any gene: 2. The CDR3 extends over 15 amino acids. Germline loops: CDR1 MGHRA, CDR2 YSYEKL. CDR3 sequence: CASSQRTGAYNEQFF. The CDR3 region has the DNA TGCGCCAGCAGCCAGCGGACAGGGGCCTACAATGAGCAGTTCTTC.

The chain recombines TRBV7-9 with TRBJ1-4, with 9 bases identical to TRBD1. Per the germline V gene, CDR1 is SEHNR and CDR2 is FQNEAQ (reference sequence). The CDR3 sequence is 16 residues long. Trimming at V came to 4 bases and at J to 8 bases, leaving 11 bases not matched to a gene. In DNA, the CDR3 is TGTGCCAGCAGCTCGGGAGGGACAGGGCGAAGGGAAAAACTGTTTTTT. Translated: CASSSGGTGRREKLFF.

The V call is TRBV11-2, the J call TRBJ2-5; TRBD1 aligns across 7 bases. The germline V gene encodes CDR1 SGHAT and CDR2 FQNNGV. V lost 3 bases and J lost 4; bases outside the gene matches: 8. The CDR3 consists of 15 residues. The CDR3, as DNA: TGTGCCAGCAGCTTGCTCCAGGGGGTCGGAGAGACCCAGTACTTC. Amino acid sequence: CASSLLQGVGETQYF.

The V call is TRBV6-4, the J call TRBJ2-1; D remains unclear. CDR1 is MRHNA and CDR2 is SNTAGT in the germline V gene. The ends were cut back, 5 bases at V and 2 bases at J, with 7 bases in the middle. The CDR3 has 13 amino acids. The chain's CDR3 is CASSTRPYNEQFF. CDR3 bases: TGTGCCAGCAGTACGCGCCCCTACAATGAGCAGTTCTTC.

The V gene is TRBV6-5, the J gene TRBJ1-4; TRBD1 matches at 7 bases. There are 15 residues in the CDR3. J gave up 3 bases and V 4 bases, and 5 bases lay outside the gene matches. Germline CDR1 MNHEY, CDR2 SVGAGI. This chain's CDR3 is CASSSTGEANEKLFF. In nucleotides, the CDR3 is TGTGCCAGCAGTTCCACAGGGGAGGCTAATGAAAAACTGTTTTTT.

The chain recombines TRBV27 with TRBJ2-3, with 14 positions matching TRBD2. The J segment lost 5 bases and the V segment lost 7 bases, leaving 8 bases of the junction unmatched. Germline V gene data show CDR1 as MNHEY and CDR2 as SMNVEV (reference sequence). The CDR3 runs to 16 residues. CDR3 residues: CASTGLAGVGVDTQYF. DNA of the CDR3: TGTGCCAGCACGGGACTAGCGGGAGTAGGGGTAGATACGCAGTATTTT.

The CDR3 spells CASSADGTSGNTQYF. In DNA, the CDR3 is TGTGCCAGCAGCGCAGACGGGACTAGCGGGAATACGCAGTATTTT. The rearrangement joins TRBV7-2 to TRBJ2-3; 13 nucleotides match TRBD2. The germline gives CDR1 SGHTA, CDR2 FQGNSA. The CDR3 extends over 15 amino acids. The junction had 6 bases not matched to a gene; V was cut back by 5 bases and J by 7 bases.

The DNA of the CDR3 is TGTGCCAGCAGCTTAGGAGTTGGTAGGGCAGTTGAAGCTTTCTTT. It is translated as CASSLGVGRAVEAFF. The rearrangement uses TRBV7-9 and TRBJ1-1, with D unresolved. The CDR3 contains 15 residues. Trimming left V 1 base short and J 7 bases short, with 16 bases between. The V gene's germline CDR1 is SEHNR and CDR2 FQNEAQ (reference sequence). Together with reference TRBV7-9 and TRBJ1-1, the CDR3 gives the full variable domain: DTGVSQNPRHKITKRGQNVTFRCDPISEHNRLYWYRQTLGQGPEFLTYFQNEAQLEKSRLLSDRFSAERPKGSFSTLEIQRTEQGDSAMYLCASSLGVGRAVEAFFGQGTRLTVV.

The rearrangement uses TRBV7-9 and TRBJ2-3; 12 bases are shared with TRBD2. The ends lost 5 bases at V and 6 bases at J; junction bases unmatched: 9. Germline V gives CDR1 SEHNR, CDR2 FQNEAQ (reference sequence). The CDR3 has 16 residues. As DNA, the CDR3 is TGTGCCAGCAGCGTGACTAGCGGGGGCTTAACGGATACGCAGTATTTT. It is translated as CASSVTSGGLTDTQYF.

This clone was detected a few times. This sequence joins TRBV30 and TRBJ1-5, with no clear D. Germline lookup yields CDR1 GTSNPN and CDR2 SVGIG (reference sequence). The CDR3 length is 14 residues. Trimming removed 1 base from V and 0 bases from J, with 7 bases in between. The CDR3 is CAWSAIDSNQPQHF. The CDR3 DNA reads TGTGCCTGGAGTGCCATAGATAGCAATCAGCCCCAGCATTTT.